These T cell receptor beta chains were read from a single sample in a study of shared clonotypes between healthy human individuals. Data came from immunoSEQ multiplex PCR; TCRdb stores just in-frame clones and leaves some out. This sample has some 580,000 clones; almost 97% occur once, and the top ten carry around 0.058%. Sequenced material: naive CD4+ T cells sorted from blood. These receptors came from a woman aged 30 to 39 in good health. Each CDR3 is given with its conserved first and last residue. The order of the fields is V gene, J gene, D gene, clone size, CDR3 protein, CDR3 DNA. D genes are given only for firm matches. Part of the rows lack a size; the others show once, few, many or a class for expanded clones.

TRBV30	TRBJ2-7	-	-	CAWRPAVTSTSYEQYF	TGTGCCTGGAGACCGGCTGTGACTAGTACGTCCTACGAGCAGTACTTC
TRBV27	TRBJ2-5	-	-	CASSPQWTTKETQYF	TGTGCCAGCAGTCCACAATGGACTACCAAAGAGACCCAGTACTTC
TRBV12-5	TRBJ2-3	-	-	CASGLVLTRGPTPDTQYF	TGTGCTAGTGGTTTGGTTCTTACTAGAGGACCAACCCCAGATACGCAGTATTTT
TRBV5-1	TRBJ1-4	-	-	CASSFSALSTNEKLFF	TGCGCCAGCAGCTTTTCCGCTTTGAGTACTAATGAAAAACTGTTTTTT
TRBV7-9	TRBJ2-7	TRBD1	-	CASSLVGRGPVEQYF	TGTGCCAGCAGCTTAGTCGGCAGGGGGCCGGTCGAGCAGTACTTC
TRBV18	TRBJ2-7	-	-	CASSPGQGSYEQYF	TGTGCCAGCTCACCGGGCCAGGGATCCTACGAGCAGTACTTC
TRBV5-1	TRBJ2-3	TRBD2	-	CASSQGTSGTDTQYF	TGCGCCAGCAGCCAAGGGACTAGCGGGACAGATACGCAGTATTTT
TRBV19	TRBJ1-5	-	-	CASSILGPNPRGNQPQHF	TGTGCCAGTAGTATTTTGGGACCCAACCCACGGGGCAATCAGCCCCAGCATTTT
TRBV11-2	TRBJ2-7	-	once	CASSYPRRSSYEQYF	TGTGCCAGCAGCTACCCTCGGCGGAGCTCCTACGAGCAGTACTTC
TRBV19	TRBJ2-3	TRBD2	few	CASSTIAGGPDTQYF	TGTGCCAGTAGTACCATAGCGGGAGGACCAGATACGCAGTATTTT
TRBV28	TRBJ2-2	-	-	CASSISTGELFF	TGTGCCAGCAGTATCAGCACCGGGGAGCTGTTTTTT
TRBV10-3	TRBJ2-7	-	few	CAIGPGHEQYF	TGTGCCATAGGACCGGGCCACGAGCAGTACTTC
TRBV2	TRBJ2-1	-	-	CASSEGPKINEQFF	TGTGCCAGCAGTGAAGGTCCAAAAATCAATGAGCAGTTCTTC
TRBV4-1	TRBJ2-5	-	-	CASSQDPWAGTPSETQYF	TGCGCCAGCAGCCAAGATCCCTGGGCGGGAACACCCTCGGAGACCCAGTACTTC
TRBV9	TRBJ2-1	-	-	CASSPQSSYNEQFF	TGTGCCAGCAGCCCACAGAGCTCCTACAATGAGCAGTTCTTC
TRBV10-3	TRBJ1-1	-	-	CAISDWGGNTEAFF	TGTGCCATCAGTGATTGGGGGGGCAACACTGAAGCTTTCTTT
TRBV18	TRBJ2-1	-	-	CASSHDGSGSGSSYNEQFF	TGTGCCAGCTCACATGATGGCTCCGGGAGTGGCAGCTCCTACAATGAGCAGTTCTTC
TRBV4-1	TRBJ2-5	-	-	CASSHWTVTQETQYF	TGCGCCAGCAGCCATTGGACTGTAACCCAAGAGACCCAGTACTTC
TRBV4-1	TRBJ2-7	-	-	CASSPSLGSGAYEQYF	TGCGCCAGCAGCCCCAGTTTGGGCTCCGGGGCATACGAGCAGTACTTC
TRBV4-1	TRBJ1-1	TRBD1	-	CASSQGQGALRAFF	TGCGCCAGCAGCCAAGGACAGGGGGCGTTGCGGGCTTTCTTT
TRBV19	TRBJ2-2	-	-	CASSQTQTNTGELFF	TGTGCCAGTAGTCAAACACAAACGAACACCGGGGAGCTGTTTTTT
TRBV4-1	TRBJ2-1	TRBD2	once	CASSHPIAGGPHNEQFF	TGCGCCAGCAGCCATCCCATAGCGGGAGGTCCCCACAATGAGCAGTTCTTC
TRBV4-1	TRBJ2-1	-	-	CASSHSRVSSYNEQFF	TGCGCCAGCAGCCACTCCAGGGTGAGCTCCTACAATGAGCAGTTCTTC
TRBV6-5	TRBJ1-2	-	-	CASSYSGGPDGYTF	TGTGCCAGCAGTTACTCGGGGGGGCCGGATGGCTACACCTTC
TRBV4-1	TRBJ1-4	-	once	CASRGGAGNEKLFF	TGCGCCAGCAGGGGTGGGGCAGGGAATGAAAAACTGTTTTTT
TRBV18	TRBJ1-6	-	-	CASSPPRDGNSPLHF	TGTGCCAGCTCACCACCCAGGGACGGCAACTCACCCCTCCACTTT
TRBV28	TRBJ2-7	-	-	CASEAGQSYEQYF	TGTGCCAGCGAGGCGGGACAGTCCTACGAGCAGTACTTC
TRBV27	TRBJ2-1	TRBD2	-	CASSLLLAGVMNEQFF	TGTGCCAGCAGTTTACTCCTAGCGGGAGTCATGAATGAGCAGTTCTTC
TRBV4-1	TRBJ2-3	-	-	CASSFKGENTQYF	TGCGCCAGCAGCTTCAAGGGGGAGAATACGCAGTATTTT
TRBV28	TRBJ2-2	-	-	CASKEWEVTGELFF	TGTGCCAGCAAGGAGTGGGAGGTCACCGGGGAGCTGTTTTTT
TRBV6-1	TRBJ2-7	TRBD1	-	CASSVRDRGWEQYF	TGTGCCAGCAGTGTCCGGGACAGGGGTTGGGAGCAGTACTTC
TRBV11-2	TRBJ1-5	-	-	CASSLDASNQPQHF	TGTGCCAGCAGCTTAGATGCCAGCAATCAGCCCCAGCATTTT
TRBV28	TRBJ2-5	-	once	CASISQYGVETQYF	TGTGCCAGCATCAGTCAGTATGGCGTGGAGACCCAGTACTTC
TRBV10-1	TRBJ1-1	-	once	CASSQTGIEAFF	TGCGCCAGCAGCCAAACCGGGATTGAAGCTTTCTTT
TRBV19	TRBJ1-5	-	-	CASSDNQPQHF	TGTGCCAGTAGTGATAATCAGCCCCAGCATTTT
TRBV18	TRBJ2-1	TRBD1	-	CASSLYRDSPSAHEQFF	TGTGCCAGCTCACTCTACCGGGACAGCCCATCGGCACATGAGCAGTTCTTC
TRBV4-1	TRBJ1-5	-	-	CASSQDGAVDQPQHF	TGCGCCAGCAGCCAAGATGGGGCGGTTGATCAGCCCCAGCATTTT
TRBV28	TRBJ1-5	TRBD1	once	CASSLWGGTGVLSNQPQHF	TGTGCCAGCAGTTTATGGGGTGGGACAGGGGTCCTTAGCAATCAGCCCCAGCATTTT
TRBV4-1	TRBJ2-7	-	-	CASSQAGGAPSYEQYF	TGCGCCAGCAGCCAGGCTGGCGGGGCCCCTTCCTACGAGCAGTACTTC
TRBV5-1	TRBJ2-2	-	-	CASTELNTGELFF	TGCGCCAGCACCGAGCTGAACACCGGGGAGCTGTTTTTT
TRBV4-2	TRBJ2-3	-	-	CASSQEGREYRNTQYF	TGTGCCAGCAGCCAAGAGGGCCGGGAGTATCGAAATACGCAGTATTTT
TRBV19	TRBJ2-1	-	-	CASSSIGASYNEQFF	TGTGCCAGTAGCTCCATCGGAGCCTCCTACAATGAGCAGTTCTTC
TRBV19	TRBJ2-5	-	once	CASSISGRLETQYF	TGTGCCAGTAGTATCTCCGGCCGACTGGAGACCCAGTACTTC
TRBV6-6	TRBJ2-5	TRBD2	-	CASSTHSGSGETQYF	TGTGCCAGCAGTACCCATAGCGGGAGTGGAGAGACCCAGTACTTC
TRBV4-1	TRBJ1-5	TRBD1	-	CASSQDQGGYQPQHF	TGCGCCAGCAGCCAAGATCAAGGGGGCTATCAGCCCCAGCATTTT
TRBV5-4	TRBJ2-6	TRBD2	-	CASSPTSPVSSGANVLTF	TGTGCCAGCAGCCCGACTAGCCCCGTCAGCTCTGGGGCCAACGTCCTGACTTTC